What follows describes a single T cell receptor (beta chain). The sample belongs to a study of T-cell reconstitution after alpha-beta-depleted transplantation in children. Researchers prepared the TCRbeta library using unique molecular identifiers, the study reports. TCRdb itself ran the PCR reads through MiXCR, one entry per CDR3 protein. Here the sample spans about 480,000 distinct CDR3 sequences, around 12% being singletons. CDR1 and CDR2 from the germline V gene are PRHDT and FYEKMQ (reference sequence). The CDR3 totals 14 residues. The J segment lost 5 bases and the V segment lost 6 bases, leaving 8 bases of the junction unmatched.

Specimen: PBMCs from the stem cell graft donor, collected from the stem cell graft. The sequence derives from a human donor who donated a stem cell graft to a child with combined immunodeficiency. The chain joins TRBV13 to TRBJ2-7, with 9 bases lining up with TRBD1. The CDR3 here is CASSSPGQGHEQYF. The DNA of the CDR3 is TGTGCCAGCAGTAGCCCGGGACAGGGCCACGAGCAGTACTTC.